This T cell receptor (beta chain) comes out of a study of T cell responses to AZD1222 COVID-19 vaccine. Details on this clone: Antigen: not known.

Notes on the study in general: With dominance at 160-218 and 743-854, vaccine-associated CD4 TCRs spanned spike.

Generated by immunoSEQ multiplex PCR, the TCRdb table keeps only in-frame clones and is missing some. Altogether about 160,000 clones are present, 70% to 90% being singletons, with the ten largest covering just over 5%. The germline CDR1 and CDR2 sequences are MNHGY and SVAAGI. This CDR3 is built from 12 residues. Trimming removed 9 bases at V and 11 bases at J, with 16 bases between. The receptor was derived from an adult in good health. The chain recombines TRBV6-9 with TRBJ1-4; D ambiguous. The specimen was peripheral blood, collected on day 0 of AZD1222 vaccination. This CDR3 is CARPGPSRKLFF. The DNA of the CDR3 is TGTGCCAGACCTGGGCCGAGCAGGAAACTGTTTTTT.